This TCR beta chain is from a study of shared clonotypes between healthy human individuals. Worth noting for this clone: Its cognate antigen is unknown.

Broader study findings: A limitation of the genetic and exposure-history diversity represented arose from few donors. Sequencing depth was expected to influence donor clonotype sharing.

Sequencing of unsorted PBMC DNA was carried out using ten immunoSEQ deep assay plates. Sequenced by immunoSEQ multiplex PCR; TCRdb stores in-frame clones only, minus some. The sample includes some 490,000 clones, over 70% seen only once; the top ten take about an eighth. CDR1 is MDHEN and CDR2 is SYDVKM in the germline V gene. The CDR3 contains 14 residues. Trimming took off 6 bases at V and 5 bases at J, with 15 bases between the two ends. In unsorted samples, genomic DNA was obtained using about 90 million PBMCs. The sample taken for sequencing was PBMCs. This clonotype originated in a middle-aged woman in good health. Some clones in this sample may be carry-over from other donors' samples. V and J are TRBV28 and TRBJ2-3; D gene unclear. The CDR3 loop is CASSQLGWEDTQYF. In DNA form, the CDR3 reads TGTGCCAGCAGCCAATTAGGGTGGGAAGATACGCAGTATTTT. Variable domain in full (rest from reference TRBV28 and TRBJ2-3): DVKVTQSSRYLVKRTGEKVFLECVQDMDHENMFWYRQDPGLGLRLIYFSYDVKMKEKGDIPEGYSVSREKKERFSLILESASTNQTSMYLCASSQLGWEDTQYFGPGTRLTVL.